One sample yielded the 17 T cell receptor beta chains listed below, sequenced in a study of cytomegalovirus exposure and HLA in healthy donors. Primers included in the PCR were 60 Vbeta and 13 Jbeta primers. The data were produced by immunoSEQ multiplex PCR, yet TCRdb's version contains in-frame clones alone and is incomplete. The sample contains about 280,000 clones, 80% to 90% of which appear only once. Sequencing was done on a sample of PBMCs. Receptor source: a woman between 18 and 29 years old in good health and CMV-seronegative.

The V and J genes are TRBV27 and TRBJ2-7; TRBD1 might be the D (5 bases). V was pared by 2 bases and J by 0 bases, with 11 bases between. Germline assignment: CDR1 MNHEY and CDR2 SMNVEV (reference sequence). This CDR3 contains 15 residues. The CDR3 sequence is CASSLQGRPSYEQYF. For the CDR3, the DNA is TGTGCCAGCAGTTTACAGGGCAGGCCCTCCTACGAGCAGTACTTC.

The V call is TRBV7-6, the J call TRBJ1-2, with D hard to call. The CDR3 has 13 amino acids. Germline V gives CDR1 SGHVS, CDR2 FNYEAQ. V dropped 4 bases and J dropped 8 bases, with 14 bases sitting between them. The CDR3 DNA reads TGTGCCAGCAGCTCAAGCTTAGGGAGGGGCTACACCTTC. Translating it yields CASSSSLGRGYTF.

This chain joins TRBV6-5 and TRBJ2-7; TRBD2 is a possible D gene (5 bases). Germline CDR1 reads MNHEY; CDR2 reads SVGAGI. Trimming left V 0 bases short and J 2 bases short, with 11 bases between. This CDR3 has 15 amino acids. The CDR3 here is CASSYSSDIPYEQYF. The CDR3 DNA reads as TGTGCCAGCAGTTACTCTAGCGATATACCCTACGAGCAGTACTTC.

This chain links TRBV9 with TRBJ2-2; 9 bases fit TRBD1. The V and J ends lost 4 bases and 5 bases, in that order; junction bases with no gene match: 9. The CDR3 is 16 amino acids. CDR1 is SGDLS, CDR2 YYNGEE, per germline. CDR3 nucleotide sequence: TGTGCCAGCAGCCCAGCCGGGACAGGGTGGACCGGGGAGCTGTTTTTT. It is translated as CASSPAGTGWTGELFF. The whole variable domain, remainder taken from reference TRBV9 and TRBJ2-2, is DSGVTQTPKHLITATGQRVTLRCSPRSGDLSVYWYQQSLDQGLQFLIQYYNGEERAKGNILERFSAQQFPDLHSELNLSSLELGDSALYFCASSPAGTGWTGELFFGEGSRLTVL.

This chain uses TRBV4-1 with TRBJ2-7; 9 positions agree with TRBD2. Germline V gene data show CDR1 as MGHRA and CDR2 as YSYEKL. The V gene end was trimmed by 0 bases and the J gene end by 2 bases; junction bases not matched to a gene: 11. The CDR3 is made up of 18 amino acids. The CDR3 loop is CASSQESFSGGLPYEQYF. CDR3 in DNA: TGCGCCAGCAGCCAAGAATCTTTTAGCGGGGGCCTCCCCTACGAGCAGTACTTC.

The chain joins TRBV5-1 to TRBJ2-7, with TRBD2 identical over 8 bases. The germline V gene encodes CDR1 SGHRS and CDR2 YFSETQ. The CDR3 runs to 12 residues. The V gene end was trimmed by 4 bases and the J gene end by 5 bases; junction bases not matched to a gene: 2. CDR3 residues: CASSIGGDEQYF. Written as DNA, the CDR3 is TGCGCCAGCAGCATCGGGGGGGACGAGCAGTACTTC.

This chain joins TRBV19 and TRBJ1-4, with a weak D call TRBD1 (6 bases). Trimming cost V 5 bases and J 6 bases, with 13 bases left between them. In germline, CDR1 is LNHDA, CDR2 SQIVND (reference sequence). CDR3 length: 14 amino acids. The CDR3 loop is CASSGGAVDEKLFF. For the CDR3, the DNA is TGTGCCAGTAGTGGGGGGGCTGTGGATGAAAAACTGTTTTTT.

The chain joins TRBV29-1 to TRBJ1-2, with D possibly TRBD1 on 6 matching bases. Trimming pared 4 bases from V and 0 bases from J, leaving 15 bases between. Germline V gene sequence: CDR1 SQVTM, CDR2 ANQGSEA. This CDR3 contains 15 residues. Written as DNA, the CDR3 is TGCAGCGTTGGTGTTCGGACAGCCGCTAACTATGGCTACACCTTC. It encodes CSVGVRTAANYGYTF.

V is TRBV25-1 and J is TRBJ1-1; maybe TRBD1 (6 bases). V gave up 4 bases and J gave up 5 bases, with 14 bases separating them. Germline assignment: CDR1 MGHDK and CDR2 SYGVNS. The CDR3 runs 14 residues. The CDR3 loop reads CASSAQGGGTEAFF. The CDR3 DNA reads as TGTGCCAGCAGTGCACAGGGTGGTGGAACTGAAGCTTTCTTT. The complete variable domain, with remaining parts taken from reference TRBV25-1 and TRBJ1-1, reads EADIYQTPRYLVIGTGKKITLECSQTMGHDKMYWYQQDPGMELHLIHYSYGVNSTEKGDLSSESTVSRIRTEHFPLTLESARPSHTSQYLCASSAQGGGTEAFFGQGTRLTVV.

The V gene is TRBV12-5, the J gene TRBJ1-3, with D possibly being TRBD1 (6 bases). CDR3 length: 17 residues. The germline gives CDR1 LGHNT, CDR2 FRNRAP. V dropped 2 bases and J dropped 0 bases, with 14 bases sitting between them. The CDR3 coding sequence is TGTGCTAGTGGTTTGTCTCCTCGACAGGACTCTGGAAACACCATATATTTT. Translation gives CASGLSPRQDSGNTIYF.

This chain links TRBV2 with TRBJ1-4, with D unclear. V lost 2 bases, J lost 3 bases, and 7 bases lay in between. Germline V gives CDR1 SNHLY, CDR2 FYNNEI. This CDR3 contains 14 residues. For the CDR3, the DNA is TGTGCCAGCAGTGAATCCAGGCCTAATGAAAAACTGTTTTTT. Encoded protein: CASSESRPNEKLFF.

The chain carries TRBV27 and TRBJ2-7; 8 nucleotides line up with TRBD1. Trimming cost V 7 bases and J 2 bases; bases outside gene matches: 1. CDR3 length: 12 residues. Germline lookup yields CDR1 MNHEY and CDR2 SMNVEV (reference sequence). The CDR3 region has the DNA TGTGCCAGCAAACAGGGGGCCTACGAGCAGTACTTC. Its protein product is CASKQGAYEQYF.

V gene TRBV11-3 combines with J gene TRBJ1-1, with D perhaps matching TRBD1 (6 bases). CDR3 length equals 16 residues. The V end was cut by 5 bases, the J end by 1 base, with 17 bases between. The V gene's germline CDR1 is SGHNT and CDR2 YENEEA. The CDR3 here is CASSLSTGHGNTEAFF. CDR3 nucleotides: TGTGCCAGCAGCCTCTCGACGGGACACGGGAACACTGAAGCTTTCTTT.

The CDR3 DNA follows: TGTGCCAGCAGTCCCTGGACAGGAAACTCCTACGAGCAGTACTTC. Translated: CASSPWTGNSYEQYF. The chain has TRBV5-5 and TRBJ2-7; 7 bases are a match to TRBD1. V dropped 5 bases and J dropped 0; count of bases not matched to a gene: 8. The CDR3 runs 15 residues. From germline, CDR1 is SGHKS and CDR2 YYEKEE (reference sequence).

CDR3 loop: CASSVGGRVGEKLFF. Here the CDR3 DNA reads TGTGCCAGCAGCGTGGGGGGGCGGGTTGGCGAAAAACTGTTTTTT. The V and J genes are TRBV9 and TRBJ1-4, with a possible D match to TRBD1 (6 bases). V lost 2 bases, J lost 8 bases, and 16 bases lay in between. The CDR3 is 15 residues long. Germline V gives CDR1 SGDLS, CDR2 YYNGEE.

This clone turned up a few times. The same CDR3 is also encoded by other DNA sequences in this sample. This chain connects TRBV20-1 to TRBJ2-5; D is uncertain. V was shortened by 3 bases and J by 3 bases, with 5 bases between the two germline ends. The germline V gene has CDR1 DFQATT and CDR2 SNEGSKA (reference sequence). This CDR3 comprises 11 residues. The CDR3 coding sequence is TGCAGTGCTAGCAGTAAAGAGACCCAGTACTTC. Protein sequence: CSASSKETQYF.

This clone has just a few counts. V usage is TRBV4-1 and J usage is TRBJ2-2, with a tentative D call TRBD2 (5 bases). V gave up 5 bases and J gave up 6 bases, with 13 bases separating them. The CDR3 loop spans 14 amino acids. Germline assignment: CDR1 MGHRA and CDR2 YSYEKL. CDR3 in amino acids: CASSSGSEAGELFF. CDR3 nucleotides: TGCGCCAGCAGCTCCGGTAGCGAGGCCGGGGAGCTGTTTTTT.